The sequence of this T cell receptor (beta chain) was determined in a study of blood T cells in healthy people across ages. Study results and limitations: TCR beta diversity per million T cells fell roughly linearly with age. Higher diversity and more naive CD4+ cells were features of long-lived donors, compared to aged donors.

As for this clonotype: Its antigen is still unknown.

V lost 5 bases and J 7 bases, leaving 15 bases between the germline ends. Germline CDR1 DFQATT, CDR2 SNEGSKA (reference sequence). The CDR3 runs to 13 residues. The study recruited healthy Caucasian donors from Russia who were aged about 6 to 90. The second PCR ran roughly 7 to 12 cycles with a sample-barcoded 5' primer and J-beta primers. Template switching added a 12-random-nucleotide identifier to every cDNA molecule. TCRdb re-called the 5' RACE reads through MiXCR, storing one row per CDR3 protein. The sample lists 540,000 or so distinct CDR3 sequences; roughly 48% were seen once. The material sequenced was blood. The clonotype comes from an older man in good health. V and J are TRBV20-1 and TRBJ2-1, with a possible D match to TRBD2 (5 bases). The CDR3 sequence is CSAASSGWNEQFF. CDR3 sequence (DNA): TGCAGTGCTGCCTCGTCGGGATGGAATGAGCAGTTCTTC.